This entry describes one T cell receptor (beta chain). Its antigen is unknown. Per-nucleotide qualities are absent, and no much larger clonotype sits a single base away. Trimming accounts for 5 bases at V and 2 bases at J, while the number of junction bases matched to no gene is 14. CDR1 and CDR2, looked up from the germline V gene (reference sequence), are PRHDT and FYEKMQ. The CDR3 holds 18 amino acids from the cysteine to the phenylalanine. The kept DNA is CDR3 alone, 54 bases in frame from the first base. This sample is drawn from a study of Graves' ophthalmopathy and Graves' hyperthyroidism (dated by TCRdb to the late 2010s). For the study in its entirety: Hyperthyroidism was considered stable if no progression to ophthalmopathy occurred within 18 months of follow-up. The study used signatures of the TCR beta repertoire to tell Graves' ophthalmopathy apart from Graves' hyperthyroidism and to predict which patients would progress to ophthalmopathy. In total, approximately 130 blood samples were TCR-sequenced: 40 to 45 ophthalmopathy, around 75 hyperthyroidism and 17 hyperthyroidism-to-ophthalmopathy patients. A discovery set of about a hundred patients (around 40 ophthalmopathy, 55 to 65 stable hyperthyroidism) was enrolled to explore V-J signatures distinguishing ophthalmopathy from hyperthyroidism. An independent validation cohort comprised 18 hyperthyroidism patients and some 16 patients who later progressed from hyperthyroidism to ophthalmopathy. In more than five hyperthyroidism patients, the T-cell repertoires found in thyroid tissue were compared with those found in blood. After sampling, hyperthyroidism patients received methimazole starting at 30 mg daily, and ophthalmopathy patients received high-dose intravenous methylprednisolone. What the authors observed across the whole study: In validation, the model predicted ophthalmopathy progression with 70.59% sensitivity and 72.22% specificity; about a dozen predicted patients were CT-confirmed with GO in a median of around 6 months. Among expanded thyroid clonotypes with frequency above 0.001, most also showed up in blood, which suggests that blood repertoires may reflect the thyroid immune response. Ophthalmopathy was separated from stable hyperthyroidism by the 13-signature model with roughly 87% sensitivity and around 81% specificity in cross-validation and with 80%/75% in the test set. Sample size was not statistically predetermined, and group allocation was not concealed from the investigators.

TCR beta CDR3 regions were amplified from RNA transcripts for repertoire sequencing. HTBI primers and the Qiagen OneStep RT-PCR kit were used in a first-round RT-PCR, which was followed by a second-round multiplex PCR, size selection and purification. Sequencing of the libraries was carried out on an Illumina HiSeq2000 in paired-end mode with 100 bp reads. The published analysis was carried out like this. SOAPnuke was used to process the reads, removing any read that contained adapters or uncalled bases, had a mean Phred below 15, or lacked an exact match to the constant primer or identifier. COPE v1.2.5 was used to merge the high-quality paired reads. Clonotypes were defined as unique nucleotide sequences and were aligned to IMGT TRB V, D and J references using MiTCR v1.1. The analysis was limited to V-J combinations with a frequency above 0.0001, which together covered 99.2% of repertoires. A TCR clonal expansion and chaos score per V-J combination was defined as the ratio of F50 clonal expansion to chaos observed in the TCRdist matrix. Welch's t-statistics and random forest were used to narrow the features down to more than 10 V-J combinations, which were then fed into a naive Bayes classifier. Thyroid-blood repertoire similarity was quantified with the Morisita-Horn index. TCRdb reanalyzed the raw reads on its own, using fastp at Q25 for trimming and MiXCR for clone calling, and kept in-frame beta chains. Under each unique CDR3 protein, matching rows form one entry showing the most common genes and DNA. TCRdb's processing, not the study's, gives the V and J calls here. Within this sample are over a million distinct CDR3 sequences, with 36% of them counted one time only. Approximately 12% of the sample belongs to the ten largest clones.

Hyperthyroidism patients were newly diagnosed, were aged 18 to 65 years, and had a disease duration under 2 months. Patients were excluded if they had other autoimmune diseases, uncontrolled infections, pregnancy or lactation. Clinical symptoms, serum thyroxine, TRAb, thyroid ultrasound and orbital computed tomography formed the basis of the diagnosis. Trizol reagent was used to extract the total RNA, and its quality was then checked on an Agilent 2100 Bioanalyzer. The sequenced sample consisted of peripheral blood or thyroid tissue (not recorded which). The sequence derives from an adult man with Graves' hyperthyroidism. The chain is assembled from TRBV13 and TRBJ2-2, and TRBD1 aligns with 7 junction nucleotides. The CDR3 reads CASSPRQGLADNTGELFF. The DNA sequence is as follows: TGTGCCAGCAGCCCGCGACAGGGTTTGGCGGACAACACCGGGGAGCTGTTTTTT.